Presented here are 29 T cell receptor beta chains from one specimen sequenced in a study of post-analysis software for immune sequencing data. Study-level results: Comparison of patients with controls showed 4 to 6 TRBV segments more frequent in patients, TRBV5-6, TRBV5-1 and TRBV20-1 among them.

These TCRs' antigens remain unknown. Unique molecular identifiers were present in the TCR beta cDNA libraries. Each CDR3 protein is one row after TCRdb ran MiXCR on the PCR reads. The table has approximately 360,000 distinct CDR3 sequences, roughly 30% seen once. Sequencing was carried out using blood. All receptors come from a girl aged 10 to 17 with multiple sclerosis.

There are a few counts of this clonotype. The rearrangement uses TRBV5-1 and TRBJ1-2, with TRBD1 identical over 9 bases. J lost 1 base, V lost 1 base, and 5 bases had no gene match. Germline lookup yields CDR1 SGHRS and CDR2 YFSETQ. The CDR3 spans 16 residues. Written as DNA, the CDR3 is TGCGCCAGCAGCTTGCAGGACAGGGGCCTTAACTATGGCTACACCTTC. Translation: CASSLQDRGLNYGYTF.

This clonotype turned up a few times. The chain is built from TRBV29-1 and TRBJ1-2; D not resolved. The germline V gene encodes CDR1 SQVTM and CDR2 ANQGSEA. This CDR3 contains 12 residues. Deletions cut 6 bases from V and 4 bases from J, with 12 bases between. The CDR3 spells CSVPGVFYGYTF. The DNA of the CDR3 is TGCAGCGTCCCAGGTGTTTTCTATGGCTACACCTTC.

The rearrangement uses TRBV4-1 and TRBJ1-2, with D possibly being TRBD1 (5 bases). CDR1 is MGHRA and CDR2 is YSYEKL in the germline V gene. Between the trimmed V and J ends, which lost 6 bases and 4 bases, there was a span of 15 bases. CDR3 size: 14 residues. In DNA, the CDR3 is TGCGCCAGCAGTCCCGGGGCAGGGACCTATGGCTACACCTTC. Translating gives CASSPGAGTYGYTF.

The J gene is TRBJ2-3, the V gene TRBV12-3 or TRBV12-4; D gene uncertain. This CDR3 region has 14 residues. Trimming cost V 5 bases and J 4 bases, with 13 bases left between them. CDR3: CASSPLAGADTQYF. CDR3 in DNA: TGTGCCAGCAGTCCCCTGGCAGGCGCAGATACGCAGTATTTT.

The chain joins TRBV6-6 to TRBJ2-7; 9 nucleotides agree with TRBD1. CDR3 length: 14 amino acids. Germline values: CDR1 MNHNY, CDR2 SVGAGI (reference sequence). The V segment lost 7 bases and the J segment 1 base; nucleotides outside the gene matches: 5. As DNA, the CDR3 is TGTGCCAGCACCCACGGGACAGGGTCCTACGAGCAGTACTTC. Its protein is CASTHGTGSYEQYF.

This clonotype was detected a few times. The CDR3 DNA reads as TGCAGTGCCTCCACCCCGAGAAGCTATGGCTACACCTTC. Residues: CSASTPRSYGYTF. The chain uses TRBV20-1 and TRBJ1-2; no clear D. The germline V gene encodes CDR1 DFQATT and CDR2 SNEGSKA (reference sequence). V lost 6 bases to trimming and J lost 4 bases, with 15 bases between them. The CDR3 is 13 residues long.

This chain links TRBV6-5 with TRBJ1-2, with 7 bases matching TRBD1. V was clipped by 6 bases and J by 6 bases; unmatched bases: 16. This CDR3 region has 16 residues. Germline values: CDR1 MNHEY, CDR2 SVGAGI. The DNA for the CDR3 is TGTGCCAGCAGCCGACGACAGGGAACCCAGGGGAATGGCTACACCTTC. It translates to CASSRRQGTQGNGYTF.

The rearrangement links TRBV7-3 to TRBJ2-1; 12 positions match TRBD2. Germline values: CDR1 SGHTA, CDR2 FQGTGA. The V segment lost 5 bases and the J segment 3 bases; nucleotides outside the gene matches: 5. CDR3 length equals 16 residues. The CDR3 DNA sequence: TGTGCCAGCAGCCTGACGACTAGCGGGGGCTACAATGAGCAGTTCTTC. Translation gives CASSLTTSGGYNEQFF.

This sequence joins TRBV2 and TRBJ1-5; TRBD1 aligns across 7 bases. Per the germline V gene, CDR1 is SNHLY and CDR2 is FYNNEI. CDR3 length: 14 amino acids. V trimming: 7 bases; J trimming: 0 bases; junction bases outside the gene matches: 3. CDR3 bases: TGTGCCAGCAAGAACAGGGGTAGCAATCAGCCCCAGCATTTT. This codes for CASKNRGSNQPQHF. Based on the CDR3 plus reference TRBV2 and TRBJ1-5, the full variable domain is EPEVTQTPSHQVTQMGQEVILRCVPISNHLYFYWYRQILGQKVEFLVSFYNNEISEKSEIFDDQFSVERPDGSNFTLKIRSTKLEDSAMYFCASKNRGSNQPQHFGDGTRLSIL.

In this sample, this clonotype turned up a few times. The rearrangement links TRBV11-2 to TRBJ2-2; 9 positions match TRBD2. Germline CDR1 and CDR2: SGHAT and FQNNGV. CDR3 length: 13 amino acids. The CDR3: CGGSGGNTGELFF. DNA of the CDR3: TGTGGCGGTAGCGGGGGGAACACCGGGGAGCTGTTTTTT.

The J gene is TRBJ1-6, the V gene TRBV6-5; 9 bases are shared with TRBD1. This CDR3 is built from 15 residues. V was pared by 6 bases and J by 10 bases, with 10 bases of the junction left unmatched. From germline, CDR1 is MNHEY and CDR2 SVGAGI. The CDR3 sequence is CASRSPGQGESPLHF. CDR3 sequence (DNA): TGTGCCAGCAGATCACCGGGACAGGGAGAATCACCCCTCCACTTT.

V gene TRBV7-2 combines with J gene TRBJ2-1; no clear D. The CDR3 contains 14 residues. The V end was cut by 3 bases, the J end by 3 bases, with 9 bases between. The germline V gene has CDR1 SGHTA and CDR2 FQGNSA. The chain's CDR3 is CASSFRNDYNEQFF. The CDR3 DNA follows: TGTGCCAGCAGCTTCAGGAACGACTACAATGAGCAGTTCTTC.

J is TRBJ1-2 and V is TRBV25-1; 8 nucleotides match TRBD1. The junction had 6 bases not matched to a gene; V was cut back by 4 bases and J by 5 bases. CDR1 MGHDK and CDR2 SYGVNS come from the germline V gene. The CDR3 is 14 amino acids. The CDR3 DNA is TGTGCCAGCAGTGCCTGGGACAGGATTTATGGCTACACCTTC. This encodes CASSAWDRIYGYTF.

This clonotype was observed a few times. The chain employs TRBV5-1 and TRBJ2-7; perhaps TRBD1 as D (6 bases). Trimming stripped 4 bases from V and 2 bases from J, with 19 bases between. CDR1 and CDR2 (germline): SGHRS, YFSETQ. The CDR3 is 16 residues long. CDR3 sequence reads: CASSPVRTGTPYEQYF. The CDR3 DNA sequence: TGCGCCAGCAGCCCAGTGCGTACAGGGACCCCCTACGAGCAGTACTTC.

CDR3 sequence (DNA): TGTGCCAGCAGCCCGGGGACAGGGGGGGGGGATACGCAGTATTTT. Encoded protein: CASSPGTGGGDTQYF. The rearrangement joins TRBV7-2 to TRBJ2-3, with 11 bases lining up with TRBD1. V lost 5 bases, J lost 6 bases, and 7 bases stayed unmatched. This CDR3 has 15 residues. The V gene's germline CDR1 is SGHTA and CDR2 FQGNSA.

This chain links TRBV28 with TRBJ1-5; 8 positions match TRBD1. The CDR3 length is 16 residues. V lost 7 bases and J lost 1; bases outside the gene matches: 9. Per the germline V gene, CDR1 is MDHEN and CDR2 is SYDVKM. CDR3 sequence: CASTPRGRSSNQPQHF. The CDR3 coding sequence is TGTGCCAGCACCCCCAGGGGGCGAAGCAGCAATCAGCCCCAGCATTTT.

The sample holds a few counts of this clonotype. CDR3 sequence: CASSSQGSTEAFF. The CDR3 DNA sequence: TGCGCCAGCAGTTCTCAGGGTAGCACTGAAGCTTTCTTT. The chain combines TRBV5-1 with TRBJ1-1; TRBD1 is a possible D gene (5 bases). V dropped 5 bases and J dropped 4 bases, with 12 bases sitting between them. Germline values: CDR1 SGHRS, CDR2 YFSETQ. The CDR3 length is 13 residues.

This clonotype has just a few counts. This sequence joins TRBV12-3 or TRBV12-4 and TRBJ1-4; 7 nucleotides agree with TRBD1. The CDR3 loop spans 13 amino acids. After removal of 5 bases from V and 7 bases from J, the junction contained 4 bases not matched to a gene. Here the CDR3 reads CASSPGTAEKLFF. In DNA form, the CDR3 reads TGTGCCAGCAGTCCCGGGACAGCTGAAAAACTGTTTTTT.

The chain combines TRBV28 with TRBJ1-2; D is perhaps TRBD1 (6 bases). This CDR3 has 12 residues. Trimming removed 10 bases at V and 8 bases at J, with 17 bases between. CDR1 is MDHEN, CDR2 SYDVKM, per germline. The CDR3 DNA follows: TGTGCCACCGTAACACAGGGATACGGCTACACCTTC. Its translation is CATVTQGYGYTF.

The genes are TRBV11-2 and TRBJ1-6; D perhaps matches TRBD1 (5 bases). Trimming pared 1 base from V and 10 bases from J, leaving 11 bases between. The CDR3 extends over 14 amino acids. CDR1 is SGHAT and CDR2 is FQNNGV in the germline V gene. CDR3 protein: CASSLGGGWSPLHF. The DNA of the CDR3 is TGTGCCAGCAGCTTAGGCGGGGGGTGGTCACCCCTCCACTTT.

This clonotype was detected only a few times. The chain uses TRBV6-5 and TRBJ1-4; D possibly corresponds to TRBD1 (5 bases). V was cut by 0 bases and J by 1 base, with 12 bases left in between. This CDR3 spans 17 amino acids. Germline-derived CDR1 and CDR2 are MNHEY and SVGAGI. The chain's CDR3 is CASSYSGTGGTNEKLFF. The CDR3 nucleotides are TGTGCCAGCAGTTACTCAGGGACCGGGGGAACTAATGAAAAACTGTTTTTT.

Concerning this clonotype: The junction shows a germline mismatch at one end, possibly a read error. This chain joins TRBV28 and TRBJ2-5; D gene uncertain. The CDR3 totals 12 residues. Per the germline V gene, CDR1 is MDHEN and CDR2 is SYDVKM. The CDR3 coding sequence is TGTGCCAGCAGTTTATTAGGAGAGATCCAGTACTTC. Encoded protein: CASSLLGEIQYF.

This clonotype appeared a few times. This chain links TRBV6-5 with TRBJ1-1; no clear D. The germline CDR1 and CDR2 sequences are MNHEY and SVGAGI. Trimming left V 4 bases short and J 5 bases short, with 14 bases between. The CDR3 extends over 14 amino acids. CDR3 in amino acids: CASSSETLGTEAFF. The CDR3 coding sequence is TGTGCCAGCAGTTCCGAGACCCTGGGGACTGAAGCTTTCTTT.

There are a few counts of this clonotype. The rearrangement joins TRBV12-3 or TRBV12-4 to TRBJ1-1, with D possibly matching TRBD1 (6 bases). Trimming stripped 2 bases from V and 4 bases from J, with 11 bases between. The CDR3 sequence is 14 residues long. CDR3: CASSLQGLATEAFF. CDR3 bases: TGTGCCAGCAGTTTACAGGGGTTGGCCACTGAAGCTTTCTTT.

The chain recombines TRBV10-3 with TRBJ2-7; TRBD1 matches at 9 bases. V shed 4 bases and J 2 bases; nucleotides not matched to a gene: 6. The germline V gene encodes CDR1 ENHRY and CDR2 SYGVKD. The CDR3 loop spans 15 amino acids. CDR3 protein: CAISGGTGKTYEQYF. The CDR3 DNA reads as TGTGCCATCAGTGGCGGGACAGGGAAAACCTACGAGCAGTACTTC.

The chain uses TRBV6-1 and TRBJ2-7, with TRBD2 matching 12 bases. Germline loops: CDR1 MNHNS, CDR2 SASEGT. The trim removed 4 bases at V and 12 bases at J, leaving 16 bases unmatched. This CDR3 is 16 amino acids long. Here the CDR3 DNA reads TGTGCCAGCAGTGGCACTAGCGGGGGGAGAAAGGAGACCCGGTACTTC. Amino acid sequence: CASSGTSGGRKETRYF.

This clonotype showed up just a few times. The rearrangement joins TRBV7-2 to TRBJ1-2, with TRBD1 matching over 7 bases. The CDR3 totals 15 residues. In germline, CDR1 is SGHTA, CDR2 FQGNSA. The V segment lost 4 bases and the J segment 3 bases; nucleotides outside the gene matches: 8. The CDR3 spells CASSSRQGRDYGYTF. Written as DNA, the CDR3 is TGTGCCAGCAGCTCCCGACAGGGACGGGACTATGGCTACACCTTC.

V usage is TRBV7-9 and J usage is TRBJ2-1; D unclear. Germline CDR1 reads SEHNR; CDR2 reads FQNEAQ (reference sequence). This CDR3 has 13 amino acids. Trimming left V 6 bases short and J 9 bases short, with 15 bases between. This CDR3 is CASSPGPGIEQFF. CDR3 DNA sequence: TGTGCCAGCAGTCCAGGACCCGGCATTGAGCAGTTCTTC.

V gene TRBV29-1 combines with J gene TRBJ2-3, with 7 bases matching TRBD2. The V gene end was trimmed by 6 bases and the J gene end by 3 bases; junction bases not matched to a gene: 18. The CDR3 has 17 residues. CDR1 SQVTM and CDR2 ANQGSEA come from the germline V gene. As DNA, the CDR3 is TGCAGCGTACAGCGAACAAGCGGGATAGGTAGAACAGATACGCAGTATTTT. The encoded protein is CSVQRTSGIGRTDTQYF.